This TCR beta chain was sequenced in a study of response to subunit inactivated influenza vaccine. Study conclusions and caveats: A suggestion made by the authors is that each seasonal influenza vaccination recruits few new T cells.

The length of the CDR3 is 16 residues. V was clipped by 5 bases and J by 1 base, with 19 bases between them. Germline V CDR1 and CDR2: DFQATT, SNEGSKA (reference sequence). TCRdb processed the RT-PCR reads anew with MiXCR; each CDR3 protein has one entry. This table has hundreds of thousands of distinct CDR3 sequences, 9.5% to 15% appearing once. With respect to this clonotype: Antigen specificity is unknown.

Sequencing was performed on non-naive T cells sorted from PBMCs, taken around two weeks before vaccination. The chain employs TRBV20-1 and TRBJ2-3, with D tentatively TRBD1 or TRBD2 (5 bases each). The receptor comes from a man in his forties or fifties who received an inactivated influenza vaccine. Here the CDR3 DNA reads TGCAGTGCTTCCTCCCTCGGGGAAGGGGGCACAGATACGCAGTATTTT. It is translated as CSASSLGEGGTDTQYF.